Described below is a single TCR beta chain sequence and its context. This sample stems from a study of cytomegalovirus exposure and HLA in healthy donors. The CDR3 extends over 15 amino acids. The V end lost 0 bases, the J end lost 1 base, and 9 bases lay between the germline ends. Germline V CDR1 and CDR2: MNHEY, SMNVEV (reference sequence). The PCR made use of 60 Vbeta and 13 Jbeta primers. This table comes from immunoSEQ multiplex PCR, and its TCRdb copy is limited to in-frame clones, with some not included. The data contain under 200,000 clones, around 75% of them seen just once; the ten biggest clones take up over 2.5%.

This TCR was recovered from a female donor in good health and CMV-seronegative. This chain joins TRBV27 and TRBJ1-2; TRBD1 is a possible D gene (5 bases). Sequencing was carried out using PBMCs. The CDR3 nucleotides are TGTGCCAGCAGTTTATCAGGGGTAGATAACTATGGCTACACCTTC. It encodes CASSLSGVDNYGYTF.